The rows below give T cell receptor beta chains drawn from one sample of a study of cytomegalovirus exposure and HLA in healthy donors. The data were produced by immunoSEQ multiplex PCR, yet TCRdb's version contains in-frame clones alone and is incomplete. Among approximately 190,000 clones, about 81% were seen once, and the ten largest hold around 0.75%. Input material: PBMCs. These receptors were collected from a woman under 30 in good health and CMV-seronegative. Both conserved end residues are part of each CDR3. D genes are given only for firm matches. Clone size is not always given. Where it is, it says once, few, many or a class for expanded clones.

v_call,d_call,clone_size,j_call,cdr3_aa,cdr3_nt
TRBV19,TRBD1,NA,TRBJ2-7,CASSMDRASYEQYF,TGTGCCAGTAGTATGGACAGGGCCTCCTACGAGCAGTACTTC
TRBV7-8,NA,NA,TRBJ1-5,CASSIQHQPQHF,TGTGCCAGCAGCATACAGCACCAGCCCCAGCATTTT
TRBV11-2,TRBD2,NA,TRBJ2-1,CASQAGVSYNEQFF,TGTGCCAGCCAGGCGGGGGTCTCCTACAATGAGCAGTTCTTC
TRBV7-9,NA,NA,TRBJ1-1,CASSFSRGWTEAFF,TGTGCCAGCAGCTTTTCAAGGGGCTGGACTGAAGCTTTCTTT
TRBV7-9,TRBD1,NA,TRBJ2-1,CATPGTGDGEQFF,TGTGCCACGCCGGGGACAGGGGACGGTGAGCAGTTCTTC
TRBV6-5,NA,once,TRBJ2-7,CASSPGFSSYEQYF,TGTGCCAGCAGTCCAGGGTTTAGCTCCTACGAGCAGTACTTC
TRBV27,TRBD2,NA,TRBJ2-1,CASSLTGTNNEQFF,TGTGCCAGCAGTTTAACTGGGACTAACAATGAGCAGTTCTTC
TRBV4-2,NA,NA,TRBJ2-6,CASSQDKGVTNVLTF,TGTGCCAGCAGCCAAGATAAGGGGGTCACCAACGTCCTGACTTTC
TRBV6-5,TRBD2,NA,TRBJ2-3,CASSPGGAFTDTQYF,TGTGCCAGCAGCCCGGGAGGGGCCTTCACAGATACGCAGTATTTT
TRBV6-5,NA,NA,TRBJ2-2,CASTGTGELFF,TGTGCCAGCACGGGCACCGGGGAGCTGTTTTTT
TRBV7-9,TRBD2,NA,TRBJ2-1,CASSLRLAGEEFF,TGTGCCAGCAGCCTTCGACTAGCGGGGGAGGAGTTCTTC
TRBV19,TRBD2,NA,TRBJ2-4,CASSIAGLAGAKNIQYF,TGTGCCAGTAGTATCGCCGGGCTAGCGGGCGCCAAAAACATTCAGTACTTC
TRBV30,TRBD2,once,TRBJ2-1,CAWSVYSGSFSEQFF,TGTGCCTGGAGTGTCTATAGCGGGAGTTTTAGTGAGCAGTTCTTC
TRBV13,TRBD2,NA,TRBJ2-5,CASSSTREGLETQYF,TGTGCCAGCAGCTCCACTCGGGAGGGCCTTGAGACCCAGTACTTC
TRBV19,TRBD1,NA,TRBJ1-1,CATERQGLSEAFF,TGTGCCACCGAAAGACAGGGGCTCTCTGAAGCTTTCTTT
TRBV25-1,TRBD1,few,TRBJ2-7,CASSYGDSTSYEQYF,TGTGCCAGCAGTTACGGGGACAGTACGTCCTACGAGCAGTACTTC
TRBV21-1,NA,once,TRBJ2-7,CASSKEWAGGPYEQYF,TGTGCCAGCAGCAAAGAGTGGGCGGGGGGTCCCTACGAGCAGTACTTC
TRBV5-6,TRBD1,NA,TRBJ2-5,CASSLWDRGKETQYF,TGTGCCAGCAGCTTATGGGACAGGGGGAAAGAGACCCAGTACTTC
TRBV2,NA,NA,TRBJ1-1,CASMEGPRTGAFF,TGTGCCAGCATGGAGGGCCCGAGGACTGGAGCTTTCTTT
TRBV18,NA,NA,TRBJ2-7,CASSPFDSPYEQYF,TGTGCCAGCTCACCATTCGACAGTCCCTACGAGCAGTACTTC
TRBV6-5,NA,NA,TRBJ2-3,CASSFGGARIDTQYF,TGTGCCAGCAGTTTCGGAGGGGCTCGGATAGATACGCAGTATTTT
TRBV6-5,NA,NA,TRBJ2-3,CATRLQSYGTDTQYF,TGTGCCACCCGACTTCAGAGCTACGGCACAGATACGCAGTATTTT
TRBV19,NA,NA,TRBJ2-7,CASSILGGQKYHEQYF,TGTGCCAGTAGTATACTAGGCGGCCAAAAATACCACGAGCAGTACTTC
TRBV5-8,NA,NA,TRBJ2-3,CASTSPIRFPDTQYF,TGTGCCAGCACCTCCCCAATCCGGTTCCCAGATACGCAGTATTTT
TRBV5-1,NA,few,TRBJ2-7,CASSMGIQTGEQYF,TGCGCCAGCAGCATGGGAATTCAGACGGGCGAGCAGTACTTC
TRBV13,NA,once,TRBJ1-2,CASKWGPGYTF,TGTGCCAGCAAATGGGGGCCTGGCTACACCTTC